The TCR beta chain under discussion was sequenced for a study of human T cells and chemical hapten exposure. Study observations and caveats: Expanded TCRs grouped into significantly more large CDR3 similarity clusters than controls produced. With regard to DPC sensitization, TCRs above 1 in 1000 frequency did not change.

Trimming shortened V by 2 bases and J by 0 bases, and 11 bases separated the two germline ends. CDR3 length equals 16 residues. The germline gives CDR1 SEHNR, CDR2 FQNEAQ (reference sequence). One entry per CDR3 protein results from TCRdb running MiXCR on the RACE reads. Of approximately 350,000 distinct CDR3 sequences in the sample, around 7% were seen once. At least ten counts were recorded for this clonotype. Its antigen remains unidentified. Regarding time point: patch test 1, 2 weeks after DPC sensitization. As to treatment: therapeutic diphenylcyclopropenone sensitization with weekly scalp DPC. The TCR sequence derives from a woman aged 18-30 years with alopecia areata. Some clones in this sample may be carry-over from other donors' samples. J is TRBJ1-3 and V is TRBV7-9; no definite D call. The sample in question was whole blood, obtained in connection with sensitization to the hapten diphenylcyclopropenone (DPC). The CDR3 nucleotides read TGTGCCAGCAGCTTAACGGGCCGAACCTCTGGAAACACCATATATTTT. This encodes CASSLTGRTSGNTIYF.